This entry lists 24 T cell receptor beta chains sequenced from one sample in a study of early T cells in non-severe SARS-CoV-2 infection. TCRdb reprocessed the 5' RACE reads with MiXCR, giving one entry per CDR3 protein. Of about 72,000 distinct CDR3 sequences listed, roughly 9% were seen once; the top ten hold around 3.5%. The sequencing input was whole blood. The receptors were sampled from an adult who was a healthcare worker with PCR-confirmed SARS-CoV-2 infection or an uninfected control (not recorded which).

This clonotype turned up a few times. The J gene is TRBJ2-3, the V gene TRBV29-1; TRBD2 matches 8 bases. The CDR3 runs 18 residues. Germline lookup yields CDR1 SQVTM and CDR2 ANQGSEA. V lost 0 bases, J lost 3 bases, and 14 bases stayed unmatched. The CDR3 DNA reads as TGCAGCGTTGAAGATCGACCTAGCGGGTACTTCCCGACAGATACGCAGTATTTT. Its translation: CSVEDRPSGYFPTDTQYF.

The table lists this clonotype with many counts. The chain carries TRBV6-2 or TRBV6-3 and TRBJ2-1; weak D call: TRBD2 (6 bases). The germline V gene encodes CDR1 MNHEY and CDR2 SVGEGT. The CDR3 runs 14 residues. V gave up 4 bases and J gave up 6 bases, with 13 bases separating them. The CDR3 region is CASSSPGGANEQFF. As DNA, the CDR3 is TGTGCCAGCAGTTCCCCCGGCGGGGCCAATGAGCAGTTCTTC.

This clonotype was found many times. The V gene is TRBV11-1, the J gene TRBJ2-1; no clear D gene. Trimming removed 5 bases from V and 4 bases from J, with 15 bases in between. Germline CDR1 and CDR2: SGHAT and FQDESV (reference sequence). The CDR3 runs 15 residues. The CDR3 loop reads CASSPDPLVYNEQFF. DNA for the CDR3: TGTGCCAGCAGCCCGGACCCCCTAGTTTACAATGAGCAGTTCTTC.

This clonotype was found a few times. This chain links TRBV20-1 with TRBJ2-3; TRBD2 aligns across 12 bases. J gave up 4 bases and V 6 bases, and 8 bases lay outside the gene matches. CDR3 length: 15 residues. The germline V gene encodes CDR1 DFQATT and CDR2 SNEGSKA (reference sequence). CDR3 bases: TGCAGTGCCCAGACTAGCGGGAGAGGGGCAGATACGCAGTATTTT. This encodes CSAQTSGRGADTQYF.

This clonotype has ten or more counts. V gene TRBV10-2 combines with J gene TRBJ2-3, with 7 bases matching TRBD1. J gave up 2 bases and V 6 bases, and 5 bases lay outside the gene matches. This CDR3 comprises 14 residues. Germline V gene data show CDR1 as WSHSY and CDR2 as SAAADI. The CDR3 here is CASRGQETTDTQYF. The DNA for the CDR3 is TGCGCCAGCAGAGGACAGGAGACCACAGATACGCAGTATTTT.

This clonotype was detected a few times. The genes are TRBV5-4 and TRBJ2-3, with 12 nucleotides matching TRBD2. The CDR3 is made up of 17 amino acids. The V and J ends lost 5 bases and 5 bases, in that order; junction bases with no gene match: 12. Germline V gene data show CDR1 as SGHNT and CDR2 as YYREEE (reference sequence). CDR3 amino acids: CASSFLLAGGRLDTQYF. In DNA form, the CDR3 reads TGTGCCAGCAGTTTCCTCCTAGCGGGAGGGCGATTAGATACGCAGTATTTT.

The chain is built from TRBV29-1 and TRBJ1-4; maybe TRBD1 (6 bases). The CDR3 sequence is 13 residues long. Germline V gene lookup returns CDR1 SQVTM and CDR2 ANQGSEA. With 0 bases removed from V and 10 bases from J, the gap between germline ends came to 12 bases. In DNA, the CDR3 is TGCAGCGTTGAAGAAAGGGTCAGGGGAAAACTGTTTTTT. It encodes CSVEERVRGKLFF.

This clonotype has ten or more counts. This sequence joins TRBV10-3 and TRBJ1-5, with D possibly being TRBD1 (5 bases). Germline loops: CDR1 ENHRY, CDR2 SYGVKD. The CDR3 runs to 14 residues. V gave up 11 bases and J gave up 1 base, with 15 bases separating them. CDR3 region: CASRGEPSNQPQHF. CDR3 DNA: TGTGCCTCCCGAGGGGAACCCAGCAATCAGCCCCAGCATTTT.

The chain combines TRBV28 with TRBJ2-1; the match to TRBD2 covers 11 bases. This CDR3 region has 16 residues. The germline V gene has CDR1 MDHEN and CDR2 SYDVKM. Trimming took 2 bases from V and 8 from J; bases not matched to a gene: 8. CDR3 sequence: CASSLRFGSGRDEQFF. The CDR3 bases are TGTGCCAGCAGTTTACGTTTCGGTAGCGGGAGGGATGAGCAGTTCTTC.

The chain carries TRBV5-5 and TRBJ2-2; D possibly corresponds to TRBD1 (6 bases). Trimming took 4 bases from V and 0 from J, leaving 10 bases between them. The germline V gene has CDR1 SGHKS and CDR2 YYEKEE (reference sequence). This CDR3 has 15 residues. The DNA of the CDR3 is TGTGCCAGCAGCCCAGGGGACCCGAACACCGGGGAGCTGTTTTTT. It is translated as CASSPGDPNTGELFF.

The rearrangement joins TRBV29-1 to TRBJ2-5; weak D call: TRBD2 (5 bases). The CDR3 extends over 12 amino acids. Germline V CDR1 and CDR2: SQVTM, ANQGSEA. Trimming took 6 bases from V and 1 from J, leaving 9 bases between them. CDR3 DNA sequence: TGCAGCGTCCCTGGGAGCCAAGAGACCCAGTACTTC. Encoded protein: CSVPGSQETQYF.

In its sample, this clonotype was seen a few times. This chain connects TRBV7-2 to TRBJ2-5, with 8 bases aligning to TRBD2. In germline, CDR1 is SGHTA, CDR2 FQGNSA. V lost 1 base and J lost 1; bases outside the gene matches: 5. The CDR3 extends over 16 amino acids. Here the CDR3 reads CASSLEGLVGQETQYF. DNA for the CDR3: TGTGCCAGCAGCTTAGAGGGACTAGTCGGCCAAGAGACCCAGTACTTC.

This clonotype has ten or more counts. The chain links TRBV7-3 to TRBJ2-2; D is uncertain. The germline CDR1 and CDR2 sequences are SGHTA and FQGTGA. The CDR3 totals 16 residues. The V end was cut by 2 bases, the J end by 4 bases, with 14 bases between. CDR3 sequence (DNA): TGTGCCAGCAGCTTATCGGCAGGAATGGTCACCGGGGAGCTGTTTTTT. It is translated as CASSLSAGMVTGELFF.

The V and J genes are TRBV10-1 and TRBJ2-4, with TRBD1 matching 8 bases. V lost 5 bases, J lost 1 base, and 7 bases stayed unmatched. Germline lookup yields CDR1 WNHNN and CDR2 SYGVQD (reference sequence). The CDR3 has 16 amino acids. The CDR3 is CASSNWTGPAKNIQYF. The CDR3 bases are TGCGCCAGCAGTAATTGGACAGGGCCGGCCAAAAACATTCAGTACTTC.

This clonotype has a count of ten or more. V usage is TRBV20-1 and J usage is TRBJ2-1; D is ambiguous. V lost 7 bases and J 1 base, leaving 8 bases between the germline ends. The CDR3 sequence is 12 residues long. Germline-derived CDR1 and CDR2 are DFQATT and SNEGSKA (reference sequence). The CDR3 here is CSVLTSYNEQFF. As DNA, the CDR3 is TGCAGTGTTCTTACGTCCTACAATGAGCAGTTCTTC.

The sample holds many counts of this clonotype. This sequence joins TRBV4-3 and TRBJ2-1, with 12 bases matching TRBD2. The length of the CDR3 is 16 residues. Per germline, CDR1 LGHNA and CDR2 YSLEER. Unmatched junction bases numbered 8, after V lost 3 bases and J lost 8 bases. CDR3 nucleotides: TGCGCCAGCAGCCAGGTTCTAGCGGGAGGGCCCTATGAGCAGTTCTTC. The encoded protein is CASSQVLAGGPYEQFF.

V is TRBV12-3 or TRBV12-4 and J is TRBJ1-4; D may be TRBD1 (5 bases). V was pared by 4 bases and J by 8 bases, with 17 bases between. The CDR3 totals 15 residues. The CDR3 loop reads CASSSASQGGEKLFF. CDR3 coding DNA: TGTGCCAGCAGTTCCGCGTCGCAGGGAGGGGAAAAACTGTTTTTT.

This clonotype was recorded a few times. The gene calls are TRBV12-3 or TRBV12-4 and TRBJ2-2; D not resolved. Trimming removed 7 bases from V and 6 bases from J, with 15 bases in between. CDR3 length: 14 amino acids. CDR3: CASTRTTGAGELFF. The CDR3 DNA reads TGTGCCAGCACCCGGACCACCGGAGCCGGGGAGCTGTTTTTT.

About this clonotype: A clone one base away is much larger, so this may be a read error. V gene TRBV10-1 combines with J gene TRBJ2-3; tentative D call: TRBD2 (6 bases). This CDR3 has 15 residues. Germline lookup yields CDR1 WNHNN and CDR2 SYGVQD (reference sequence). Deletions cut 4 bases from V and 0 bases from J, with 11 bases between. For the CDR3, the DNA is TGCGCCAGCAGTGTGGGGAGGACCAGCACAGATACGCAGTATTTT. The encoded protein is CASSVGRTSTDTQYF.

This clonotype was counted many times. V usage is TRBV28 and J usage is TRBJ1-2; 8 bases line up with TRBD1. With V trimmed by 4 bases and J by 3 bases, 7 bases remained unmatched. This CDR3 is built from 15 residues. Germline V lookup: CDR1 MDHEN, CDR2 SYDVKM. The CDR3 DNA follows: TGTGCCAGCAGTTCCCCCGGGACAGGTCACTATGGCTACACCTTC. Residues: CASSSPGTGHYGYTF.

This clonotype was seen only a few times. The chain carries TRBV6-6 and TRBJ2-3; 7 bases agree with TRBD2. The trim removed 5 bases at V and 3 bases at J, leaving 8 bases unmatched. Germline CDR1 MNHNY, CDR2 SVGAGI (reference sequence). CDR3 size: 15 residues. The CDR3 loop reads CASSPQTSPTDTQYF. CDR3 nucleotide sequence: TGTGCCAGCAGTCCGCAGACTAGCCCGACAGATACGCAGTATTTT.

This clonotype has a handful of counts. This sequence joins TRBV28 and TRBJ2-2, with TRBD1 identical over 7 bases. V dropped 2 bases and J dropped 6; count of bases not matched to a gene: 6. Looked up from germline, CDR1 is MDHEN and CDR2 is SYDVKM. The CDR3 totals 15 residues. The CDR3 is CASSLGQGVAGELFF. In DNA, the CDR3 is TGTGCCAGCAGTTTAGGGCAGGGGGTGGCCGGGGAGCTGTTTTTT. The variable domain in full, with the rest retrieved from reference TRBV28 and TRBJ2-2, is DVKVTQSSRYLVKRTGEKVFLECVQDMDHENMFWYRQDPGLGLRLIYFSYDVKMKEKGDIPEGYSVSREKKERFSLILESASTNQTSMYLCASSLGQGVAGELFFGEGSRLTVL.

The V call is TRBV6-5, the J call TRBJ2-7; 9 bases map to TRBD2. Germline CDR1 and CDR2: MNHEY and SVGAGI. This CDR3 has 16 residues. The V segment lost 5 bases and the J segment 4 bases; nucleotides outside the gene matches: 12. The CDR3 reads CASSQLTSGRPYEQYF. The CDR3 region has the DNA TGTGCCAGCAGTCAACTCACTAGCGGGCGACCGTACGAGCAGTACTTC.

This clonotype was detected many times. This chain connects TRBV18 to TRBJ2-3; 8 bases line up with TRBD2. The CDR3 is made up of 16 amino acids. With 1 base clipped from V and 0 bases from J, the junction kept 3 bases outside the gene matches. The germline gives CDR1 KGHSH, CDR2 LQKENI. CDR3 nucleotide sequence: TGTGCCAGCTCACCACAAACTAGCGGAAGCACAGATACGCAGTATTTT. Encoded protein: CASSPQTSGSTDTQYF.